Listed below are T cell receptor beta chains from one sample, sequenced in a study of T cell clones after liver transplantation. The protocol was immunoSEQ multiplex PCR, while the TCRdb copy is restricted to in-frame clones and leaves out a portion. The sample has over 15,000 clones; over 75% are singletons. The material was CD8+ T cells from blood, obtained less than 50 months after liver transplant. The receptors shown here come from a human patient who received a liver transplant. Some of the T cells might come from the graft donor. CDR3s include the opening cysteine and the closing phenylalanine or tryptophan. D genes are given only for firm matches.

D gene	V gene	J gene	CDR3 DNA	CDR3 protein
NA	TRBV5-5	TRBJ1-6	TGTGCCAGCAGACCAATTGGGACAAATTCACCCCTCCACTTT	CASRPIGTNSPLHF
NA	TRBV5-6	TRBJ2-7	TGTGCCAGCAGGGATACCGGGGGGCCCTACGAGCAGTACTTC	CASRDTGGPYEQYF
TRBD2	TRBV5-4	TRBJ2-1	TGTGCCAGCAGCCCCAAATCCGGGACTAGGTATCATGAGCAGTTCTTC	CASSPKSGTRYHEQFF
NA	TRBV5-1	TRBJ2-3	TGCGCCAGCAGCTTGAGAGCGGGCTTCACAGATACGCAGTATTTT	CASSLRAGFTDTQYF
NA	TRBV19	TRBJ1-1	TGTGCCAGTAGTATGGACAGTACTAACACTGAAGCTTTCTTT	CASSMDSTNTEAFF
NA	TRBV4-1	TRBJ1-2	TGCGCCAGCAGCCAAGCCAGGGACCACTATGGCTACACCTTC	CASSQARDHYGYTF
TRBD1	TRBV4-3	TRBJ1-1	TGCGCCAGCAGCCAAGATCGAGGGGGCGGTGGATCGAGCACTGAAGCTTTCTTT	CASSQDRGGGGSSTEAFF
TRBD1	TRBV6-1	TRBJ2-7	TGTGCCAGCAGTGAAGCGGGACAGCCCTACGAGCAGTACTTC	CASSEAGQPYEQYF
NA	TRBV9	TRBJ2-1	TGTGCCAGCAGCGTAGAGGAGCCTTTTCCGCATGAGCAGTTCTTC	CASSVEEPFPHEQFF
TRBD1	TRBV5-6	TRBJ2-5	TGTGCCAGCAGCCCGGACAGGGGACGAGAGACCCAGTACTTC	CASSPDRGRETQYF
NA	TRBV6-1	TRBJ1-4	TGTGCCAGCAGTGAACCTCGGTGGGGTGAAAAACTGTTTTTT	CASSEPRWGEKLFF
TRBD1	TRBV7-6	TRBJ2-7	TGTGCCAGCAGCCCTAGACAGGGATTCTACGAGCAGTACTTC	CASSPRQGFYEQYF
NA	TRBV27	TRBJ1-2	TGTGCCAGCAGTTTAGAAGGGAGGGATGGCTACACCTTC	CASSLEGRDGYTF